These 30 T cell receptor beta chains originate from one sample sequenced in a study of T cell responses to AZD1222 COVID-19 vaccine. Sequencing used immunoSEQ multiplex PCR; TCRdb keeps in-frame clones, though not all of them. The data hold about 150,000 clones, with 85% to 90% observed a single time. The sequencing used peripheral blood, collected 28 days after the second AZD1222 dose. These receptors were obtained from an adult who received the AZD1222 COVID-19 vaccine.

This chain uses TRBV6-6 with TRBJ2-7, with 8 bases identical to TRBD1. Trimming removed 4 bases from V and 2 bases from J; junction bases left unmatched: 7. CDR1 MNHNY and CDR2 SVGAGI come from the germline V gene (reference sequence). This CDR3 spans 15 amino acids. The CDR3 sequence: CASSFPRTGPYEQYF. CDR3 bases: TGTGCCAGCAGTTTCCCAAGGACAGGGCCCTACGAGCAGTACTTC.

This clone has more than one count but fewer than ten. This chain connects TRBV7-2 to TRBJ2-7; D possibly uses TRBD1 or TRBD2 (5 bases each). V was shortened by 2 bases and J by 4 bases, with 15 bases between the two germline ends. CDR1 and CDR2 (germline): SGHTA, FQGNSA. The CDR3 runs to 15 residues. The CDR3 nucleotides read TGTGCCAGCAGCTTATATGTGGGGGAAACGTACGAGCAGTACTTC. Protein: CASSLYVGETYEQYF.

This clone was detected only once. The gene calls are TRBV19 and TRBJ1-1, with D possibly being TRBD1 (5 bases). V lost 4 bases, J lost 5 bases, and 20 bases lay in between. Germline loops: CDR1 LNHDA, CDR2 SQIVND (reference sequence). This CDR3 comprises 16 residues. CDR3 loop: CASSTVTRGRGTEAFF. CDR3 DNA: TGTGCCAGTAGTACTGTCACGCGGGGACGTGGGACTGAAGCTTTCTTT.

This clone was seen only a few times. V and J are TRBV24-1 and TRBJ2-1, with TRBD2 matching 8 bases. The V and J ends lost 9 bases and 7 bases, in that order; junction bases with no gene match: 1. Germline V CDR1 and CDR2: KGHDR, SFDVKD. The CDR3 consists of 11 residues. The CDR3 DNA reads TGTGCCACCGGACTAGCAAATGAGCAGTTCTTC. Its protein is CATGLANEQFF.

This clone was counted only a few times. The chain carries TRBV19 and TRBJ2-3; possibly TRBD1 for D (6 bases). The CDR3 runs 17 residues. V shed 8 bases and J shed 0 bases, with 21 bases lying between them. The germline gives CDR1 LNHDA, CDR2 SQIVND (reference sequence). The CDR3 coding sequence is TGTGCCAGTGCTATAGGGGGTTGGGCACAAAGCACAGATACGCAGTATTTT. Translation gives CASAIGGWAQSTDTQYF.

The rearrangement links TRBV28 to TRBJ1-2; 9 bases match TRBD1. Looked up from germline, CDR1 is MDHEN and CDR2 is SYDVKM. Germline trimming cut 7 bases from V and 9 bases from J; bases unmatched to any gene: 15. The CDR3 loop spans 15 amino acids. The CDR3 nucleotides read TGTGCCAGCATACGTCCGGGACAGGGACTATGGAGCTACACCTTC. Amino acid sequence: CASIRPGQGLWSYTF.

V and J are TRBV28 and TRBJ2-7; D is unclear. This CDR3 has 15 amino acids. Germline CDR1 reads MDHEN; CDR2 reads SYDVKM. Trimming stripped 6 bases from V and 0 bases from J, with 15 bases between. The CDR3: CASRPAVGISYEQYF. In DNA form, the CDR3 reads TGTGCCAGCAGACCCGCAGTAGGGATCTCCTACGAGCAGTACTTC.

A note on this clone: Mismatch with germline at one junction end may stem from a read error. The V call is TRBV7-7, the J call TRBJ2-5; 8 bases are a match to TRBD1. This CDR3 region has 15 residues. CDR1 is SSHAT and CDR2 is FNYEAQ in the germline V gene (reference sequence). CDR3 sequence: CASSLEGRGRETQYF. CDR3 bases: TGTGCTAGCAGCTTAGAGGGCAGGGGGCGAGAGACCCAGTACTTC.

The chain recombines TRBV29-1 with TRBJ2-7; a possible D gene is TRBD2 (5 bases). Per the germline V gene, CDR1 is SQVTM and CDR2 is ANQGSEA. Trimming shortened V by 0 bases and J by 3 bases, and 9 bases separated the two germline ends. The CDR3 contains 13 residues. CDR3 region: CSVEEVEGYEQYF. In nucleotides, the CDR3 is TGCAGCGTTGAAGAGGTCGAGGGCTACGAGCAGTACTTC.

The V gene is TRBV28, the J gene TRBJ1-5; 8 bases are a match to TRBD1. CDR3 length: 13 residues. The ends lost 3 bases at V and 7 bases at J; junction bases unmatched: 2. In germline, CDR1 is MDHEN, CDR2 SYDVKM. CDR3 loop: CASSLTGAQPQHF. The CDR3 nucleotides are TGTGCCAGCAGTTTGACAGGGGCGCAGCCCCAGCATTTT.

The chain recombines TRBV2 with TRBJ1-1; 10 bases map to TRBD1. The CDR3 covers 16 residues. V lost 6 bases, J lost 2 bases, and 9 bases stayed unmatched. CDR1 and CDR2 from the germline V gene are SNHLY and FYNNEI. The CDR3 spells CASSRDRGVINTEAFF. CDR3 nucleotide sequence: TGTGCCAGCAGCCGGGACAGGGGAGTTATAAACACTGAAGCTTTCTTT.

The chain uses TRBV6-6 and TRBJ1-5; TRBD1 might be the D (5 bases). V was trimmed by 6 bases and J by 0 bases, leaving 12 bases between them. The CDR3 covers 15 residues. Germline CDR1 and CDR2: MNHNY and SVGAGI (reference sequence). The CDR3 coding sequence is TGTGCCAGCAGCGCCCCGACAGATAGCAATCAGCCCCAGCATTTT. Translating it yields CASSAPTDSNQPQHF.

This clone was counted between two and nine times. The chain joins TRBV19 to TRBJ2-7; 7 nucleotides align to TRBD1. Germline CDR1 is LNHDA and CDR2 is SQIVND (reference sequence). J lost 5 bases, V lost 7 bases, and 14 bases had no gene match. The CDR3 extends over 15 amino acids. The CDR3 bases are TGTGCCAGTACTCAATCCGGACAGGCGGTCAACGAGCAGTACTTC. As protein: CASTQSGQAVNEQYF.

This clone has just one count. The chain joins TRBV19 to TRBJ1-5, with D unresolved. In germline, CDR1 is LNHDA, CDR2 SQIVND (reference sequence). V was pared by 9 bases and J by 3 bases, with 15 bases between. The CDR3 covers 14 residues. The CDR3 loop is CASIPGQSNQPQHF. The CDR3 DNA reads as TGTGCCAGCATCCCCGGGCAGTCCAATCAGCCCCAGCATTTT.

Only a few counts were recorded for this clone. This chain joins TRBV28 and TRBJ1-6, with D unclear. CDR3 length equals 13 residues. Germline V gene lookup returns CDR1 MDHEN and CDR2 SYDVKM. Deletions cut 2 bases from V and 7 bases from J, with 6 bases between. The CDR3 reads CASSLPSNSPLHF. As DNA, the CDR3 is TGTGCCAGCAGTTTACCCTCGAATTCACCCCTCCACTTT.

The chain links TRBV6-1 to TRBJ1-1; D call uncertain. Germline V gene sequence: CDR1 MNHNS, CDR2 SASEGT. V was pared by 2 bases and J by 3 bases, with 7 bases between. CDR3 length: 13 amino acids. DNA for the CDR3: TGTGCCAGCAGTGAATTGAGGGACACTGAAGCTTTCTTT. Its translation is CASSELRDTEAFF.

The J gene is TRBJ1-3, the V gene TRBV27; 9 bases match TRBD1. Germline lookup yields CDR1 MNHEY and CDR2 SMNVEV (reference sequence). With 2 bases clipped from V and 4 bases from J, the junction kept 3 bases outside the gene matches. The CDR3 length is 15 residues. CDR3 loop: CASSLVQGAGNTIYF. The DNA of the CDR3 is TGTGCCAGCAGTTTAGTACAGGGGGCAGGAAACACCATATATTTT.

The chain joins TRBV7-2 to TRBJ1-2; 8 bases fit TRBD1. J was trimmed by 7 bases and V by 3 bases; bases with no gene match: 4. Per the germline V gene, CDR1 is SGHTA and CDR2 is FQGNSA. The CDR3 consists of 13 residues. This CDR3 reads CASSFDRGIGYTF. DNA of the CDR3: TGTGCCAGCAGCTTCGACAGGGGAATTGGCTACACCTTC.

V is TRBV5-1 and J is TRBJ2-1, with 15 nucleotides matching TRBD2. V lost 4 bases to trimming and J lost 10 bases; unmatched junction nucleotides: 9. This CDR3 contains 16 residues. Germline lookup yields CDR1 SGHRS and CDR2 YFSETQ. CDR3 sequence: CASSVGLAGGPGEQFF. DNA for the CDR3: TGCGCCAGCAGCGTAGGACTAGCGGGAGGGCCCGGGGAGCAGTTCTTC.

J is TRBJ2-5 and V is TRBV11-2; the D gene is possibly TRBD2 (5 bases). V shed 6 bases and J shed 2 bases, with 13 bases lying between them. The CDR3 sequence is 14 residues long. CDR1 is SGHAT, CDR2 FQNNGV, per germline. The chain's CDR3 is CASSPGLMQETQYF. The CDR3 DNA reads as TGTGCCAGCAGTCCCGGACTTATGCAAGAGACCCAGTACTTC.

The genes are TRBV28 and TRBJ2-7; D possibly corresponds to TRBD2 (6 bases). V shed 8 bases and J shed 0 bases, with 17 bases lying between them. The germline V gene encodes CDR1 MDHEN and CDR2 SYDVKM. The CDR3 is 15 residues long. The CDR3 bases are TGTGCCAGCTCAACCCCGGGGGTCGACTCCTACGAGCAGTACTTC. The encoded protein is CASSTPGVDSYEQYF.

V usage is TRBV28 and J usage is TRBJ2-1, with D perhaps matching TRBD2 (7 bases). Trimming cost V 5 bases and J 2 bases, with 19 bases left between them. There are 17 residues in the CDR3. CDR1 and CDR2 from the germline V gene are MDHEN and SYDVKM. The CDR3 nucleotides are TGTGCCAGCAGTAGTTTATTGGGGGGGCCCACCTACAATGAGCAGTTCTTC. Translation: CASSSLLGGPTYNEQFF.

The J gene is TRBJ2-7, the V gene TRBV30; 9 bases agree with TRBD2. The CDR3 totals 12 residues. Germline values: CDR1 GTSNPN, CDR2 SVGIG (reference sequence). The trim removed 4 bases at V and 2 bases at J, leaving 0 bases unmatched. This chain's CDR3 is CAWTSGTYEQYF. CDR3 bases: TGTGCCTGGACTAGCGGGACCTACGAGCAGTACTTC.

The genes are TRBV29-1 and TRBJ1-2; no reliable D call. V lost 3 bases, J lost 9 bases, and 5 bases lay in between. CDR1 SQVTM and CDR2 ANQGSEA come from the germline V gene. The CDR3 is 9 residues long. The DNA of the CDR3 is TGCAGCGTTGATGAAAGCTACACCTTC. Its translation: CSVDESYTF. The entire variable domain, with the rest obtained from reference TRBV29-1 and TRBJ1-2, is as follows: SAVISQKPSRDICQRGTSLTIQCQVDSQVTMMFWYRQQPGQSLTLIATANQGSEATYESGFVIDKFPISRPNLTFSTLTVSNMSPEDSSIYLCSVDESYTFGSGTRLTVV.

The chain combines TRBV7-9 with TRBJ1-5; TRBD1 matches at 7 bases. V gave up 7 bases and J gave up 2 bases; unmatched junction bases: 8. The CDR3 has 15 residues. In germline, CDR1 is SEHNR, CDR2 FQNEAQ (reference sequence). The CDR3 loop reads CASTPGGSGNQPQHF. CDR3 sequence (DNA): TGTGCCAGCACCCCAGGGGGGTCCGGCAATCAGCCCCAGCATTTT.

The genes are TRBV19 and TRBJ2-3; unclear D gene. CDR1 is LNHDA, CDR2 SQIVND, per germline (reference sequence). The CDR3 has 13 amino acids. V gave up 10 bases and J gave up 2 bases, with 13 bases separating them. The CDR3 DNA follows: TGTGCCACCCGGACCCCAAACACAGATACGCAGTATTTT. Its protein product is CATRTPNTDTQYF.

The chain uses TRBV30 and TRBJ2-3, with D possibly being TRBD1 (6 bases). The CDR3 contains 14 residues. V lost 0 bases, J lost 6 bases, and 13 bases lay in between. The germline gives CDR1 GTSNPN, CDR2 SVGIG (reference sequence). The CDR3 here is CAWSVERRGDTQYF. The DNA for the CDR3 is TGTGCCTGGAGTGTAGAGAGAAGGGGGGATACGCAGTATTTT. The entire variable domain, with the rest obtained from reference TRBV30 and TRBJ2-3, is as follows: SQTIHQWPATLVQPVGSPLSLECTVEGTSNPNLYWYRQAAGRGLQLLFYSVGIGQISSEVPQNLSASRPQDRQFILSSKKLLLSDSGFYLCAWSVERRGDTQYFGPGTRLTVL.

This sequence joins TRBV7-2 and TRBJ2-7; 8 bases map to TRBD1. V trimming: 3 bases; J trimming: 6 bases; junction bases outside the gene matches: 1. The CDR3 length is 12 residues. Germline-derived CDR1 and CDR2 are SGHTA and FQGNSA. CDR3 sequence reads: CASSLDRVEQYF. The CDR3 DNA reads TGTGCCAGCAGCTTGGACAGGGTCGAGCAGTACTTC.

The chain has TRBV18 and TRBJ1-5; D gene ambiguous. Trimming stripped 5 bases from V and 9 bases from J, with 11 bases between. Looked up from germline, CDR1 is KGHSH and CDR2 is LQKENI. The CDR3 is made up of 12 amino acids. CDR3: CASSGPRVPQHF. The DNA of the CDR3 is TGTGCCAGCTCAGGGCCCCGAGTGCCCCAGCATTTT.

V gene TRBV27 combines with J gene TRBJ1-6, with TRBD1 matching over 7 bases. CDR1 and CDR2 (germline): MNHEY, SMNVEV (reference sequence). The CDR3 length is 14 residues. Trimming cost V 6 bases and J 9 bases; bases outside gene matches: 8. In DNA, the CDR3 is TGTGCCAGCAGCCTCGGGACAGATTCTTCACCCCTCCACTTT. It encodes CASSLGTDSSPLHF.